These 11 T cell receptor beta chains were sequenced from one sample in a study of blood T cells in healthy people across ages. A sample-barcoded 5' primer and a J-beta primer mix were used in a second PCR of roughly 6 to 12 cycles. A single record per CDR3 protein comes from TCRdb applying MiXCR to the 5' RACE reads. In the table there are about 930,000 distinct CDR3 sequences, almost 30% of which are singletons. This same sample was also part of a study on T cells of mothers and their children.

Material: blood. The receptor set was obtained from a woman aged 40 to 49 in good health.

Comment on this clonotype: A much larger clone lies one base from this, so it may be a read error. In this CDR3 the conserved last residue, phenylalanine or tryptophan, is missing, so a read error is likely. V usage is TRBV5-6 and J usage is TRBJ2-7; TRBD1 matches at 7 bases. CDR3 length: 16 amino acids. V was pared by 3 bases and J by 3 bases, with 12 bases of the junction left unmatched. CDR1 SGHDT and CDR2 YYEEEE come from the germline V gene. As DNA, the CDR3 is TGTGCCAGCAGCTCCTACTTTAGAAGACAGGGCTACGAGCAGTACTTA. Translated: CASSSYFRRQGYEQYL.

The table lists this clonotype with a few counts. The chain uses TRBV6-1 and TRBJ2-1, with D perhaps matching TRBD1 (6 bases). The CDR3 has 12 amino acids. Germline CDR1 and CDR2: MNHNS and SASEGT. V was pared by 6 bases and J by 5 bases, with 8 bases between. The CDR3 here is CASRTGNNEQFF. CDR3 nucleotide sequence: TGTGCCAGCAGGACAGGAAACAATGAGCAGTTCTTC.

V is TRBV3-1 and J is TRBJ2-5; no definite D call. Germline loops: CDR1 LGHDT, CDR2 YNNKEL (reference sequence). This CDR3 is built from 14 residues. Trimming left V 4 bases short and J 11 bases short, with 20 bases between. The CDR3 region is CASSLRMPRDEQYF. In nucleotides, the CDR3 is TGTGCCAGCAGCCTCCGGATGCCTAGGGATGAGCAGTACTTC.

This clonotype was observed a handful of times. This chain joins TRBV30 and TRBJ2-1; a possible D gene is TRBD1 (5 bases). Germline V gives CDR1 GTSNPN, CDR2 SVGIG (reference sequence). The V end was cut by 3 bases, the J end by 6 bases, with 15 bases between. The CDR3 is 14 amino acids. As DNA, the CDR3 is TGTGCCTGGAGCGGATCGAACCAGGGCAATGAGCAGTTCTTC. It specifies CAWSGSNQGNEQFF.

This clonotype was recorded many times. This sequence joins TRBV28 and TRBJ1-3, with D maybe TRBD1 (5 bases). Germline loops: CDR1 MDHEN, CDR2 SYDVKM. Trimming cost V 5 bases and J 4 bases, with 9 bases left between them. The CDR3 loop spans 13 amino acids. CDR3 sequence (DNA): TGTGCCAGCAGTCAGGGATGGGGAAACACCATATATTTT. It codes for CASSQGWGNTIYF.

This sequence joins TRBV27 and TRBJ2-3, with no clear D. V was pared by 4 bases and J by 0 bases, with 5 bases between. There are 13 residues in the CDR3. CDR1 and CDR2 (germline): MNHEY, SMNVEV (reference sequence). The CDR3 reads CASSSHSTDTQYF. The CDR3 DNA sequence: TGTGCCAGCAGTTCCCACAGCACAGATACGCAGTATTTT.

The table lists this clonotype with many counts. The CDR3 is CSAIEGTGAYEQYF. CDR3 nucleotides: TGCAGTGCTATAGAGGGGACAGGGGCCTACGAGCAGTACTTC. The V and J genes are TRBV20-1 and TRBJ2-7, with 10 bases matching TRBD1. The CDR3 is 14 amino acids. V was clipped by 4 bases and J by 2 bases; unmatched bases: 5. Per the germline V gene, CDR1 is DFQATT and CDR2 is SNEGSKA (reference sequence).

This clonotype appeared a few times. The J gene is TRBJ1-1, the V gene TRBV5-4; TRBD1 matches at 7 bases. Trimming cost V 6 bases and J 1 base; bases outside gene matches: 6. Germline V gene sequence: CDR1 SGHNT, CDR2 YYREEE (reference sequence). This CDR3 contains 14 residues. The CDR3 region is CASIEQGRNTEAFF. CDR3 coding DNA: TGTGCCAGCATCGAACAGGGGAGGAACACTGAAGCTTTCTTT.

This clonotype was recorded a few times. This sequence joins TRBV6-5 and TRBJ2-3; TRBD2 is a possible D gene (7 bases). This CDR3 is 15 amino acids long. V was pared by 7 bases and J by 5 bases, with 19 bases between. Germline lookup yields CDR1 MNHEY and CDR2 SVGAGI. CDR3 residues: CASTEGGAGGDTQYF. The CDR3 coding sequence is TGTGCCAGCACCGAAGGGGGGGCCGGGGGAGATACGCAGTATTTT.

The chain combines TRBV5-1 with TRBJ2-7; TRBD1 might be the D (6 bases). CDR3 length: 18 amino acids. Germline V gives CDR1 SGHRS, CDR2 YFSETQ. V dropped 0 bases and J dropped 6 bases, with 25 bases sitting between them. CDR3 amino acids: CASSLARTLGTLSFEQYF. The CDR3 DNA is TGCGCCAGCAGCTTGGCGCGGACCCTCGGGACACTTTCTTTCGAGCAGTACTTC.

This clonotype has only a few counts. V is TRBV7-9 and J is TRBJ1-5; D is undetermined. The germline V gene encodes CDR1 SEHNR and CDR2 FQNEAQ (reference sequence). CDR3 length: 13 residues. V lost 4 bases and J lost 9, with 13 bases in between. The CDR3 loop is CASSSTSEGPQHF. The CDR3 DNA sequence: TGTGCCAGCAGCTCCACCTCCGAGGGGCCCCAGCATTTT.